The present T cell receptor (beta chain) was sequenced within a study of TIL therapy for anti-PD-1-resistant metastatic lung cancer. Study summary: Tumors carried a median about 1.5 non-synonymous mutations per megabase.

Time point given: pre-treatment sample, taken before nivolumab and TIL therapy. Most excised metastases sampled were pleural nodules or supraclavicular lymph nodes. This was the immunoSEQ v3 assay. Sequencing used immunoSEQ multiplex PCR; TCRdb keeps in-frame clones, though not all of them. The sample has more than 90,000 clones; around three fifths are singletons. Germline V gene lookup returns CDR1 MNHEY and CDR2 SVGAGI. J was trimmed by 7 bases and V by 6 bases; bases with no gene match: 11. CDR3 size: 15 residues. The chain is built from TRBV6-5 and TRBJ1-2; 10 bases are a match to TRBD1. Sequenced here: tumor tissue, sampled at baseline. The sequence came from a person aged 25-85 years with non-small cell lung cancer. The CDR3 is CASSLGRDRGFGYTF. CDR3 nucleotides: TGTGCCAGCAGCCTCGGCCGGGACAGGGGTTTTGGCTACACCTTC.